This T cell receptor (beta chain) was sequenced in a study of blood T cell repertoires in COVID-19. This CDR3 comprises 14 residues. Germline CDR1 and CDR2: LNHDA and SQIVND (reference sequence). Deletions cut 5 bases from V and 4 bases from J, with 14 bases between. Libraries were prepared by immunoSEQ multiplex PCR; TCRdb keeps only in-frame clonotypes and omits some of them. The sample holds over 200,000 clones, 90% seen once. One Seattle source followed patients from active infection through their disease course. This clonotype was sampled from a man aged 25-40 years with COVID-19, enrolled during active disease. The chain is built from TRBV19 and TRBJ1-1; no reliable D call. Sequencing was performed on peripheral blood. Written as DNA, the CDR3 is TGTGCCAGTAGTTCGAGGGTATTGAGCACTGAAGCTTTCTTT. Residues: CASSSRVLSTEAFF.